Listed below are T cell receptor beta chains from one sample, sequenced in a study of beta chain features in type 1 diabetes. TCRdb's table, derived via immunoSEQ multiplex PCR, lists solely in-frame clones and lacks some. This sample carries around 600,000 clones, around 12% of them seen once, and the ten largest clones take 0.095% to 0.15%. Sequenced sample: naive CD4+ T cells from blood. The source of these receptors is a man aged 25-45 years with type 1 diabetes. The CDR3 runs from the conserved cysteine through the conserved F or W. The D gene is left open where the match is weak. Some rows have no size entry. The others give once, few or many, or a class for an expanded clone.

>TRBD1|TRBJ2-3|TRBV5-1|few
CASSPGDRARQYF
TGCGCCAGCAGTCCAGGAGACAGGGCGAGGCAGTATTTT
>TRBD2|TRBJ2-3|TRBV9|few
CASSVGTSGGDGADTQYF
TGTGCCAGCAGCGTAGGGACTAGCGGGGGGGATGGGGCAGATACGCAGTATTTT
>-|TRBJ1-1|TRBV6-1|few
CASTEDSVGTEAFF
TGTGCCAGCACTGAAGACAGCGTAGGCACTGAAGCTTTCTTT
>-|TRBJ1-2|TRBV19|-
CASSQRLSNYGYTF
TGTGCCAGTAGTCAAAGACTTTCGAACTATGGCTACACCTTC
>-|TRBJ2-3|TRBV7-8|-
CASSPDRNTDTQYF
TGTGCCAGCAGTCCCGACAGGAACACAGATACGCAGTATTTT
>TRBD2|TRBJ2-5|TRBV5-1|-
CASSLSGLAGGAETQYF
TGCGCCAGCAGCTTGAGTGGACTAGCGGGGGGAGCGGAGACCCAGTACTTC
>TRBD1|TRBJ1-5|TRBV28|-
CASSLGQGSEPQHF
TGTGCCAGCAGTTTGGGACAGGGGTCGGAGCCCCAGCATTTT
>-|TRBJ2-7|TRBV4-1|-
CASSRGQGTPYEQYF
TGCGCCAGCAGTCGAGGCCAGGGGACGCCCTACGAGCAGTACTTC
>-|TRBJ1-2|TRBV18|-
CASSPPSGTNYGYTF
TGTGCCAGCTCACCACCTTCCGGGACTAACTATGGCTACACCTTC
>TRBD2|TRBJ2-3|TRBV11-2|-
CASSLRFSGATDTQYF
TGTGCCAGCAGCTTACGGTTTAGCGGGGCCACAGATACGCAGTATTTT
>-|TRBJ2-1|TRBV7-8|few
CASSFTTGSYNEQFF
TGTGCCAGCAGCTTTACGACAGGTTCCTACAATGAGCAGTTCTTC
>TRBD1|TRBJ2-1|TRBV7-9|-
CASHPRTGLYNEQFF
TGTGCCAGCCACCCAAGGACAGGGCTCTACAATGAGCAGTTCTTC
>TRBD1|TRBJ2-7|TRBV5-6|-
CASSFGQGRYEQYF
TGTGCCAGCAGCTTTGGACAGGGCCGATACGAGCAGTACTTC
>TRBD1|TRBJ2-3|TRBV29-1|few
CSVALGTGGANTQYF
TGCAGCGTTGCTCTCGGGACAGGGGGCGCGAATACGCAGTATTTT
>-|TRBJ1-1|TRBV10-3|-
CAIKGEVRTEAFF
TGTGCCATCAAGGGGGAGGTTAGGACTGAAGCTTTCTTT
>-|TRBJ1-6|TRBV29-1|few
CSAKRDLNSPLHF
TGCAGCGCCAAGCGGGACCTTAATTCACCCCTCCACTTT
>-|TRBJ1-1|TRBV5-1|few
CASSLPDSLNTEAFF
TGCGCCAGCAGCCTCCCGGACAGTTTGAACACTGAAGCTTTCTTT
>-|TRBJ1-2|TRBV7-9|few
CASSTHPGGAYGYTF
TGTGCCAGCAGCACCCACCCGGGGGGGGCCTATGGCTACACCTTC
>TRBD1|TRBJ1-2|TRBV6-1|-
CASSATGNYGYTF
TGTGCCAGCAGTGCGACAGGGAACTATGGCTACACCTTC
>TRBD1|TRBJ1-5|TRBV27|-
CASGDRNQPQHF
TGTGCCAGTGGGGACAGAAATCAGCCCCAGCATTTT
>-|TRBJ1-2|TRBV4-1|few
CASSQDRTAYGYTF
TGCGCCAGCAGCCAAGATCGCACAGCCTATGGCTACACCTTC
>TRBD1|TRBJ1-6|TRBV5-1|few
CASSLRDSSYNSPLHF
TGCGCCAGCAGCTTAAGGGACAGCTCCTATAATTCACCCCTCCACTTT
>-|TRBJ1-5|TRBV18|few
CASSPRAGIDSNQPQHF
TGTGCCAGCTCACCTCGAGCGGGGATCGATAGCAATCAGCCCCAGCATTTT
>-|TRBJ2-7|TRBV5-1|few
CASSLPGIEQYF
TGCGCCAGCAGCTTGCCCGGGATCGAGCAGTACTTC
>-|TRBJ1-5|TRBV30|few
CAWSGDANQPQHF
TGTGCCTGGAGTGGGGACGCCAATCAGCCCCAGCATTTT
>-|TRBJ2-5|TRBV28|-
CASSSSGAGGQYF
TGTGCCAGCAGTTCTTCAGGGGCCGGGGGCCAGTACTTC
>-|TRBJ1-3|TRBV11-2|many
CASGADSGNTIYF
TGTGCCAGCGGAGCTGACTCTGGAAACACCATATATTTT
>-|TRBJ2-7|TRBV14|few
CASSHLSYEQYF
TGTGCCAGCAGCCACTTATCCTACGAGCAGTACTTC
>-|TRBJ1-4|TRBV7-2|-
CASSPQGLREKLFF
TGCGCCAGCAGCCCGCAGGGACTCCGGGAGAAACTGTTTTTT
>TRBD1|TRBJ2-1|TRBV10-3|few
CAISDQRQGKWEQFF
TGTGCCATCAGTGACCAGCGACAGGGAAAATGGGAGCAGTTCTTC
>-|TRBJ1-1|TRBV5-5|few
CASSLQGDTEAFF
TGTGCCAGCAGCTTGCAGGGTGATACTGAAGCTTTCTTT
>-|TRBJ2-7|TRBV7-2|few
CASSFVGIYEQYF
TGTGCCAGCAGCTTCGTCGGGATCTACGAGCAGTACTTC
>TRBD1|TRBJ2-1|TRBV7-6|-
CASSLGTGGNEQFF
TGTGCCAGCAGCTTAGGGACAGGGGGCAATGAGCAGTTCTTC
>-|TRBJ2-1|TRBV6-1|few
CASSEARGAGQAYNEQFF
TGTGCCAGCAGTGAAGCAAGGGGGGCAGGACAGGCCTACAATGAGCAGTTCTTC
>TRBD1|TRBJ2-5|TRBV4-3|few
CASSQDQGQGALETQYF
TGCGCCAGCAGCCAAGATCAAGGACAGGGGGCACTGGAGACCCAGTACTTC
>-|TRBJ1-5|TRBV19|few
CASSMSLSNQPQHF
TGTGCCAGTAGTATGAGTCTAAGCAATCAGCCCCAGCATTTT
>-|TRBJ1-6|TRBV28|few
CASSLQARPLHF
TGTGCCAGCAGTTTACAGGCCCGACCCCTCCACTTT
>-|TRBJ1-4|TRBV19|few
CASSITANEKLFF
TGTGCCAGTAGTATAACGGCTAATGAAAAACTGTTTTTT
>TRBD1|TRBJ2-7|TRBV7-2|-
CASSPRGQPLSYEQYF
TGTGCCAGCAGCCCCCGGGGACAGCCCCTTTCCTACGAGCAGTACTTC
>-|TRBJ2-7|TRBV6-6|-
CASRKRTDTYEQYF
TGTGCCAGCCGAAAAAGGACAGATACCTACGAGCAGTACTTC
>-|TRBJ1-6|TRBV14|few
CASSFVEGNSPLHF
TGTGCCAGCAGCTTCGTGGAGGGGAATTCACCCCTCCACTTT
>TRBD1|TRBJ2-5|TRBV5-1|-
CASSTGQYQETQYF
TGCGCCAGCAGCACGGGACAGTACCAAGAGACCCAGTACTTC
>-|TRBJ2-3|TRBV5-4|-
CASSLEGGPIGTDTQYF
TGTGCCAGCAGCTTGGAGGGGGGGCCCATTGGCACAGATACGCAGTATTTT
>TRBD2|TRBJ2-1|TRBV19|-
CASSRASGGRSYNEQFF
TGTGCCAGTAGTCGGGCTAGCGGGGGACGCTCCTACAATGAGCAGTTCTTC
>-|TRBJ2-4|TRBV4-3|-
CASSQDGQFVQYF
TGCGCCAGCAGCCAAGATGGACAGTTCGTTCAGTACTTC
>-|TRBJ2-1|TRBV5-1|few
CASSLMYNEQFF
TGCGCCAGCAGCTTGATGTACAATGAGCAGTTCTTC
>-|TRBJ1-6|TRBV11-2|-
CASSLEQYGSPLHF
TGTGCCAGCAGCTTAGAACAGTACGGTTCACCCCTCCACTTT
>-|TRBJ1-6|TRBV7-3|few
CASSPGQPNSPLHF
TGTGCCAGCAGCCCCGGACAGCCTAATTCACCCCTCCACTTT
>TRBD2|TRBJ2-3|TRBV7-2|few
CASSSPSGVRGDTQYF
TGTGCCAGCAGCTCCCCTAGCGGAGTGAGGGGAGATACGCAGTATTTT
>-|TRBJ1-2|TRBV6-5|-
CASTGGHLYGYTF
TGTGCCAGCACGGGAGGACACCTCTATGGCTACACCTTC